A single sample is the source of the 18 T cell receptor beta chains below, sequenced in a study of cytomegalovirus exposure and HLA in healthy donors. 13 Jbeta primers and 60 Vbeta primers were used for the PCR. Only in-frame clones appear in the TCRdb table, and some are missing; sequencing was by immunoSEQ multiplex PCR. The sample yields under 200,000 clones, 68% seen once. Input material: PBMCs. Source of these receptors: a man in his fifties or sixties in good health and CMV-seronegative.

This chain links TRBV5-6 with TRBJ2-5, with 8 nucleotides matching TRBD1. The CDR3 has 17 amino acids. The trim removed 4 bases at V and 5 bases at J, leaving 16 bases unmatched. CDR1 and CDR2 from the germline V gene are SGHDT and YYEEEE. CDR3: CASSPGRGQDPQETQYF. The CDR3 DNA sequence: TGTGCCAGCAGCCCCGGTCGGGGACAGGACCCTCAGGAGACCCAGTACTTC.

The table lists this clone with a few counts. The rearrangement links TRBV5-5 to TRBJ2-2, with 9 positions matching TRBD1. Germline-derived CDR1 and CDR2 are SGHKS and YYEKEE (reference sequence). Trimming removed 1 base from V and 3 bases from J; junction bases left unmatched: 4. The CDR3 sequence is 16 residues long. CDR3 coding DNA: TGTGCCAGCAGCTTGCGGACAGGGGTCTACACCGGGGAGCTGTTTTTT. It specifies CASSLRTGVYTGELFF.

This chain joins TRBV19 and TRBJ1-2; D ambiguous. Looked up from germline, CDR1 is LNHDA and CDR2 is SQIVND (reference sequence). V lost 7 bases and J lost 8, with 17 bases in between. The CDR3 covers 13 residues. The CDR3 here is CASTAGGYWGYTF. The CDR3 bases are TGTGCCAGTACCGCGGGCGGGTATTGGGGCTACACCTTC.

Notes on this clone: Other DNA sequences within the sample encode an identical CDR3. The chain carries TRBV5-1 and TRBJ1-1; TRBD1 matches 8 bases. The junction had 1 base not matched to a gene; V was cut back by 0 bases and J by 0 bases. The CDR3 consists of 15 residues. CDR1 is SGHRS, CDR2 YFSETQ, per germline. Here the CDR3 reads CASSLGDRMNTEAFF. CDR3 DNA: TGCGCCAGCAGCTTGGGGGACAGGATGAACACTGAAGCTTTCTTT.

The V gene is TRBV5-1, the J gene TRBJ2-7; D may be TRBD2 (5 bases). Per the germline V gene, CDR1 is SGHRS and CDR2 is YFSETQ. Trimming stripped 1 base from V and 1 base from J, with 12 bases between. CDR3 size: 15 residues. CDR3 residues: CASSLSAGGSYEQYF. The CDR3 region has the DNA TGCGCCAGCAGCTTGTCGGCAGGCGGGTCCTACGAGCAGTACTTC.

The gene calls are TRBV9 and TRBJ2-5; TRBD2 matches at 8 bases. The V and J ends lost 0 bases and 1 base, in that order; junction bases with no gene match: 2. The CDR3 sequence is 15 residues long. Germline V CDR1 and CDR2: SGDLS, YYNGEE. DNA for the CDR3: TGTGCCAGCAGCGTAGAAGGGACTAGCCAAGAGACCCAGTACTTC. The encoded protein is CASSVEGTSQETQYF. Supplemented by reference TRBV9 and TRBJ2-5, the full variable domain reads DSGVTQTPKHLITATGQRVTLRCSPRSGDLSVYWYQQSLDQGLQFLIQYYNGEERAKGNILERFSAQQFPDLHSELNLSSLELGDSALYFCASSVEGTSQETQYFGPGTRLLVL.

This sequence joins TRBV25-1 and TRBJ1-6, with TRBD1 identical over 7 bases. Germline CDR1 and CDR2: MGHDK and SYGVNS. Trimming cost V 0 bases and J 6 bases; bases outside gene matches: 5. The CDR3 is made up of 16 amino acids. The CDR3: CASSEYTGVFNSPLHF. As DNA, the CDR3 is TGTGCCAGCAGTGAATATACAGGGGTTTTTAATTCACCCCTCCACTTT.

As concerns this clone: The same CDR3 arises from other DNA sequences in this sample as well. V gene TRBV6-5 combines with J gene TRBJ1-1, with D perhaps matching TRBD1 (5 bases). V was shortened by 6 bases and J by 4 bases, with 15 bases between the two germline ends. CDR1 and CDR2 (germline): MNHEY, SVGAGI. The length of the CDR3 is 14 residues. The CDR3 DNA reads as TGTGCCAGCAGCCGCGGAGGGAGGGGCACTGAAGCTTTCTTT. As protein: CASSRGGRGTEAFF.

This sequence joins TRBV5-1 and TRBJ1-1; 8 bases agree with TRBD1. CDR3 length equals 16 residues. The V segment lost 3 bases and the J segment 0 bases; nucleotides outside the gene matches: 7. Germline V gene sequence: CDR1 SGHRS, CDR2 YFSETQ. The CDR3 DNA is TGCGCCAGCAGCTCCGGACTGGGACAGGTGAACACTGAAGCTTTCTTT. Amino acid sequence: CASSSGLGQVNTEAFF.

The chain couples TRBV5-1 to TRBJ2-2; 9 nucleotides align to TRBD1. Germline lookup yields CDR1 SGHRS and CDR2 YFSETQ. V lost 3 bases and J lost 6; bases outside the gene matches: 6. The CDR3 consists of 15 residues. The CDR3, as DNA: TGCGCCAGCAGCTCACAGGGGGCGGAGGCCGGGGAGCTGTTTTTT. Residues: CASSSQGAEAGELFF. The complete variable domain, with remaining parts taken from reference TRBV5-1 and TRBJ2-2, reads KAGVTQTPRYLIKTRGQQVTLSCSPISGHRSVSWYQQTPGQGLQFLFEYFSETQRNKGNFPGRFSGRQFSNSRSEMNVSTLELGDSALYLCASSSQGAEAGELFFGEGSRLTVL.

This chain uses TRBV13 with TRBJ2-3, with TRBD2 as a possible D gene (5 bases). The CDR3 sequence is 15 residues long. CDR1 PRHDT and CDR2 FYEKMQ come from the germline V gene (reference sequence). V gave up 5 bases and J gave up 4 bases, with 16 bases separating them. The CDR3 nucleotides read TGTGCCAGCAGCCCCTGGGTCGGGGTCGCAGATACGCAGTATTTT. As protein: CASSPWVGVADTQYF.

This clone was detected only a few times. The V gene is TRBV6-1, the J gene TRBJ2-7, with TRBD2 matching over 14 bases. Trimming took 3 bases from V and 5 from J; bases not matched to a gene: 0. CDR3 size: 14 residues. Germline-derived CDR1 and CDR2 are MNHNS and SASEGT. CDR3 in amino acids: CASSETSGGDEQYF. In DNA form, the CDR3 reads TGTGCCAGCAGTGAGACTAGCGGGGGGGACGAGCAGTACTTC.

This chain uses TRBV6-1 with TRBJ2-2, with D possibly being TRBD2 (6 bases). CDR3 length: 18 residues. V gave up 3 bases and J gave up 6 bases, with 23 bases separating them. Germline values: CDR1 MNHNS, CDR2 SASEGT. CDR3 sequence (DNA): TGTGCCAGCAGTGATAAGTGGCGGGGATTTGGCCCATCCGGGGAGCTGTTTTTT. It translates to CASSDKWRGFGPSGELFF.

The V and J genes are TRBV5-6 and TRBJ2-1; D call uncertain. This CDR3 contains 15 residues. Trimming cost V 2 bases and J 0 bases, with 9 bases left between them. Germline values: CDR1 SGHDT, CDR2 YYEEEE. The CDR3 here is CASSLNSLSYNEQFF. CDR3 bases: TGTGCCAGCAGCTTAAACAGTCTCTCCTACAATGAGCAGTTCTTC.

CDR3 residues: CASSRGGLGTEAFF. The CDR3 DNA sequence: TGCGCCAGCAGCCGCGGGGGATTGGGAACTGAAGCTTTCTTT. The chain links TRBV4-1 to TRBJ1-1, with a weak D call TRBD1 (5 bases). CDR1 is MGHRA, CDR2 YSYEKL, per germline. Trimming shortened V by 4 bases and J by 5 bases, and 14 bases separated the two germline ends. This CDR3 region has 14 residues.

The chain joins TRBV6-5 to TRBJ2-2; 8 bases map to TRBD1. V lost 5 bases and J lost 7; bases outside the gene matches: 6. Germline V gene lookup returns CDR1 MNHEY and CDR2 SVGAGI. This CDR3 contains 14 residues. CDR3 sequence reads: CASSPGQGSGELFF. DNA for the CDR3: TGTGCCAGCAGTCCCGGACAGGGTAGCGGGGAGCTGTTTTTT.

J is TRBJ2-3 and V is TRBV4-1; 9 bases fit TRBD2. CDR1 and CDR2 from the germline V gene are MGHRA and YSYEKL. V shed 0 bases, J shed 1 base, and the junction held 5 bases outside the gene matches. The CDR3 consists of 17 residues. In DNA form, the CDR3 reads TGCGCCAGCAGCCAAGACCAAGCTAGCGGGGGCACAGATACGCAGTATTTT. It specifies CASSQDQASGGTDTQYF.

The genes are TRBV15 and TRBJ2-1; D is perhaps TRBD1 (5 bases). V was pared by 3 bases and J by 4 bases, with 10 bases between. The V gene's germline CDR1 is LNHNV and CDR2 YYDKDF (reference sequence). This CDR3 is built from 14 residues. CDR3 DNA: TGTGCCACCAGCAGGACAGACAGATACAATGAGCAGTTCTTC. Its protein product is CATSRTDRYNEQFF.